These 20 T cell receptor beta chains originate from one sample sequenced in a study of post-analysis software for immune sequencing data. Carried by the TCR beta cDNA libraries were unique molecular identifiers. In TCRdb, the PCR reads were re-called with MiXCR into one record per CDR3 protein. The sample lists 600,000 to 750,000 distinct CDR3 sequences; over 45% were seen once. No antigen has been assigned to these receptors. Study-level findings and limits: Four or five TRBV segments (TRBV5-6, TRBV5-1 and TRBV20-1 among them) occurred more frequently in patients than in controls.

What was sequenced was blood. These receptors all come from a girl aged 2 to 10 with multiple sclerosis.

This clonotype was counted a few times. The rearrangement links TRBV7-2 to TRBJ2-7; 8 bases fit TRBD1. This CDR3 contains 15 residues. Per the germline V gene, CDR1 is SGHTA and CDR2 is FQGNSA. V dropped 3 bases and J dropped 2; count of bases not matched to a gene: 6. The CDR3 is CASSFGTGDTYEQYF. In DNA, the CDR3 is TGTGCCAGCAGCTTTGGGACAGGAGACACCTACGAGCAGTACTTC.

This sequence joins TRBV9 and TRBJ2-1; no clear D. This CDR3 has 15 residues. Trimming stripped 3 bases from V and 0 bases from J, with 10 bases between. The germline V gene has CDR1 SGDLS and CDR2 YYNGEE. The CDR3 coding sequence is TGTGCCAGCAGCGCGGCGGTGAGCTCCTACAATGAGCAGTTCTTC. This codes for CASSAAVSSYNEQFF.

V and J are TRBV4-1 and TRBJ2-7; 9 bases map to TRBD2. J was trimmed by 4 bases and V by 2 bases; bases with no gene match: 6. In germline, CDR1 is MGHRA, CDR2 YSYEKL. The length of the CDR3 is 15 residues. The CDR3: CASSQTLSGSYEQYF. The CDR3 nucleotides read TGCGCCAGCAGCCAAACGCTTAGCGGGAGTTACGAGCAGTACTTC.

This clonotype was detected many times. V is TRBV4-3 and J is TRBJ2-5, with 15 nucleotides matching TRBD2. V shed 3 bases, J shed 4 bases, and the junction held 6 bases outside the gene matches. Germline CDR1 is LGHNA and CDR2 is YSLEER. There are 17 residues in the CDR3. CDR3 amino acids: CASSHPGLAGGRETQYF. Written as DNA, the CDR3 is TGCGCCAGCAGCCACCCCGGACTAGCGGGGGGGCGAGAGACCCAGTACTTC.

The chain employs TRBV7-8 and TRBJ2-5; 10 bases align to TRBD2. The CDR3 is 13 residues long. Germline-derived CDR1 and CDR2 are SGHVS and FQNEAQ. V trimming: 3 bases; J trimming: 13 bases; junction bases outside the gene matches: 8. The CDR3: CASSLATSGVPYF. The CDR3 DNA reads as TGTGCCAGCAGCTTGGCTACTAGCGGGGTGCCGTACTTC.

The chain combines TRBV7-9 with TRBJ2-1; D gene uncertain. CDR1 is SEHNR and CDR2 is FQNEAQ in the germline V gene (reference sequence). The V end lost 5 bases, the J end lost 3 bases, and 14 bases lay between the germline ends. The CDR3 contains 15 residues. CDR3 residues: CASSAAPGDYNEQFF. CDR3 sequence (DNA): TGTGCCAGCAGCGCCGCCCCTGGGGACTACAATGAGCAGTTCTTC.

The J gene is TRBJ2-7, the V gene TRBV20-1; 9 nucleotides line up with TRBD2. Germline assignment: CDR1 DFQATT and CDR2 SNEGSKA (reference sequence). With V trimmed by 0 bases and J by 4 bases, 13 bases remained unmatched. The CDR3 is 17 residues long. The CDR3, as DNA: TGCAGTGCTAGAGAGAGGGGACTAGCCGGTCTGTGGTACGAGCAGTACTTC. Amino acids: CSARERGLAGLWYEQYF.

This chain connects TRBV4-1 to TRBJ1-5, with 10 bases matching TRBD1. The J segment lost 1 base and the V segment lost 4 bases, leaving 7 bases of the junction unmatched. CDR1 and CDR2 (germline): MGHRA, YSYEKL. CDR3 length: 17 residues. CDR3 protein: CASSRTGTGESNQPQHF. The CDR3 DNA reads TGCGCCAGCAGCCGAACCGGGACAGGGGAGAGCAATCAGCCCCAGCATTTT.

V is TRBV7-6 and J is TRBJ2-1; TRBD2 agrees at 7 bases. V gave up 1 base and J gave up 6 bases; unmatched junction bases: 9. The germline V gene encodes CDR1 SGHVS and CDR2 FNYEAQ. The CDR3 covers 16 residues. This CDR3 is CASSLGPSGDGNEQFF. The CDR3 DNA reads TGTGCCAGCAGCTTAGGACCGAGCGGGGATGGCAATGAGCAGTTCTTC.

The sample holds one count of this clonotype. Germline and junction disagree at one end, which may indicate a read error. The chain has TRBV12-3 or TRBV12-4 and TRBJ1-4; D is perhaps TRBD1 (6 bases). The CDR3 runs to 13 residues. CDR3 loop: CASSLTGNERLFF. CDR3 bases: TGTGCCAGCAGTTTAACAGGGAATGAAAGACTGTTTTTT.

CDR3 sequence: CASSAGLAGDPQETQYF. In DNA form, the CDR3 reads TGTGCCAGCAGCGCGGGACTAGCGGGGGACCCACAAGAGACCCAGTACTTC. The chain has TRBV7-2 and TRBJ2-5; TRBD2 matches 14 bases. This CDR3 is built from 17 residues. Trimming removed 5 bases from V and 2 bases from J; junction bases left unmatched: 7. The germline CDR1 and CDR2 sequences are SGHTA and FQGNSA.

The V and J genes are TRBV29-1 and TRBJ1-1; perhaps TRBD1 as D (5 bases). In germline, CDR1 is SQVTM, CDR2 ANQGSEA. This CDR3 has 13 amino acids. The V end lost 6 bases, the J end lost 2 bases, and 13 bases lay between the germline ends. Here the CDR3 reads CSVRQLGNTEAFF. CDR3 bases: TGCAGCGTGCGACAGCTAGGAAACACTGAAGCTTTCTTT.

The chain is built from TRBV7-2 and TRBJ2-7, with D tentatively TRBD1 or TRBD2 (5 bases each). This CDR3 spans 15 amino acids. The germline gives CDR1 SGHTA, CDR2 FQGNSA. V lost 5 bases and J lost 6, with 20 bases in between. The CDR3 protein is CASSLLGTAYGEQYF. The CDR3 region has the DNA TGTGCCAGCAGCCTCCTCGGGACGGCCTATGGCGAGCAGTACTTC.

The rearrangement joins TRBV29-1 to TRBJ1-1, with 7 bases matching TRBD1. Trimming removed 7 bases from V and 8 bases from J; junction bases left unmatched: 4. The CDR3 covers 10 residues. Germline V gene sequence: CDR1 SQVTM, CDR2 ANQGSEA. CDR3 residues: CSAGQAEAFF. Here the CDR3 DNA reads TGCAGCGCCGGACAGGCGGAAGCTTTCTTT.

This chain links TRBV29-1 with TRBJ1-2, with no clear D. Between the trimmed V and J ends, which lost 7 bases and 4 bases, there was a span of 13 bases. The germline CDR1 and CDR2 sequences are SQVTM and ANQGSEA. CDR3 size: 12 residues. The CDR3 region is CSAKERVYGYTF. CDR3 nucleotide sequence: TGCAGCGCTAAGGAAAGAGTCTATGGCTACACCTTC.

This clonotype was seen a single time. This chain joins TRBV5-1 and TRBJ1-1, with 8 bases fitting TRBD1. The V gene end was trimmed by 6 bases and the J gene end by 5 bases; junction bases not matched to a gene: 9. The CDR3 runs to 14 residues. Per the germline V gene, CDR1 is SGHRS and CDR2 is YFSETQ. DNA for the CDR3: TGCGCCAGCACTCAGGGGGCTGAGGGAACTGAAGCTTTCTTT. Its protein is CASTQGAEGTEAFF.

The V call is TRBV7-2, the J call TRBJ1-1, with D maybe TRBD1 (5 bases). V was clipped by 5 bases and J by 0 bases, with 13 bases between them. CDR1 and CDR2 (germline): SGHTA, FQGNSA. There are 15 residues in the CDR3. The CDR3 region is CASSQGVPLNTEAFF. In DNA form, the CDR3 reads TGTGCCAGCAGCCAAGGGGTGCCCCTGAACACTGAAGCTTTCTTT. The variable domain in full, completed from reference TRBV7-2 and TRBJ1-1, reads GAGVSQSPSNKVTEKGKDVELRCDPISGHTALYWYRQSLGQGLEFLIYFQGNSAPDKSGLPSDRFSAERTGGSVSTLTIQRTQQEDSAVYLCASSQGVPLNTEAFFGQGTRLTVV.

The chain combines TRBV3-1 with TRBJ2-7, with TRBD2 matching over 8 bases. V shed 3 bases and J 10 bases; nucleotides not matched to a gene: 11. Germline CDR1 LGHDT, CDR2 YNNKEL (reference sequence). The CDR3 covers 14 residues. CDR3 nucleotides: TGTGCCAGCAGCCACTCCGGGACTAGTGACTTCCAGTACTTC. Amino acids: CASSHSGTSDFQYF.

This rearrangement joins TRBV15 to TRBJ2-4; 7 bases are shared with TRBD1. From germline, CDR1 is LNHNV and CDR2 YYDKDF (reference sequence). The CDR3 is 15 amino acids. Trimming cost V 4 bases and J 0 bases; bases outside gene matches: 3. CDR3 sequence reads: CATSTKGAAKNIQYF. The CDR3 region has the DNA TGTGCCACCAGCACCAAGGGGGCAGCCAAAAACATTCAGTACTTC.

CDR3 loop: CASSLTPGSGSYNEQFF. CDR3 nucleotide sequence: TGTGCCAGCAGTTTAACTCCAGGGAGCGGCTCCTACAATGAGCAGTTCTTC. V gene TRBV12-3 or TRBV12-4 combines with J gene TRBJ2-1; D may match TRBD1 or TRBD2 (5 bases each). The CDR3 has 17 amino acids. V was trimmed by 2 bases and J by 0 bases, leaving 14 bases between them.